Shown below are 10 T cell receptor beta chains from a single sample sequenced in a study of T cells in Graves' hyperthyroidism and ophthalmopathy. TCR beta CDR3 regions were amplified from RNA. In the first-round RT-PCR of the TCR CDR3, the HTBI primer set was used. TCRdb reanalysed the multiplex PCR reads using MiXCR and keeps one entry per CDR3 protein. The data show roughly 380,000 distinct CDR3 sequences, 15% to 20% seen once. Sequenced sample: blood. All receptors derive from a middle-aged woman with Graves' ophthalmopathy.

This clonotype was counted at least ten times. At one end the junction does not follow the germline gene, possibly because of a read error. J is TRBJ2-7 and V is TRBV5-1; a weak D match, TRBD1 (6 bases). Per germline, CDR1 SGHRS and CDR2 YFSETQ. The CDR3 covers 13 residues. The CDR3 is CASSLGHPYEQYF. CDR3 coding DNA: TGTGCCAGCAGTTTGGGACACCCTTACGAGCAGTACTTC.

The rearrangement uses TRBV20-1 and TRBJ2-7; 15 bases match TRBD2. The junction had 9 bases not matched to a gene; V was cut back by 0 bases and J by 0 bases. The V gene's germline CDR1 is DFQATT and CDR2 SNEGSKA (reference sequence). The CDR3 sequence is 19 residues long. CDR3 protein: CSARDLEGLAGGSSYEQYF. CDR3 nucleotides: TGCAGTGCTAGAGACCTAGAGGGACTAGCGGGAGGAAGCTCCTACGAGCAGTACTTC.

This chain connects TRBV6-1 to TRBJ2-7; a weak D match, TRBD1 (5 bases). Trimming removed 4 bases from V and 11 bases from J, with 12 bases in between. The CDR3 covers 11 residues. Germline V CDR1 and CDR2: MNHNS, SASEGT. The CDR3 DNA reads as TGTGCCAGCAGTGCAAGGGGCCTAGAGTACTTC. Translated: CASSARGLEYF.

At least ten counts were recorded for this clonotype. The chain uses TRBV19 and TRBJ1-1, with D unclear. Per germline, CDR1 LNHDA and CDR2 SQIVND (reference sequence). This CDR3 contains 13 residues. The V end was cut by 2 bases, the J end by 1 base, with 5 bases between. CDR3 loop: CASSIPENTEAFF. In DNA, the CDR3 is TGTGCCAGTAGTATACCGGAGAACACTGAAGCTTTCTTT.

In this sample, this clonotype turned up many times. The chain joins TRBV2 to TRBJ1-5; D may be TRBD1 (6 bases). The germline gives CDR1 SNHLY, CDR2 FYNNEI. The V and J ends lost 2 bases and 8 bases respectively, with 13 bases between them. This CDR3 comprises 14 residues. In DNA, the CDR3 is TGTGCCAGCAGTGAAAACGGGGGGCCCAAGCCCCAGCATTTT. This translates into CASSENGGPKPQHF.

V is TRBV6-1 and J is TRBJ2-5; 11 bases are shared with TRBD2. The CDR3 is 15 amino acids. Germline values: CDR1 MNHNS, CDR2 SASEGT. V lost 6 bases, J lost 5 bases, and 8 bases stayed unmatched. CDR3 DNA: TGTGCCAGCAGCCGCTCTAGCGGGAGGTTGGAGACCCAGTACTTC. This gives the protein CASSRSSGRLETQYF.

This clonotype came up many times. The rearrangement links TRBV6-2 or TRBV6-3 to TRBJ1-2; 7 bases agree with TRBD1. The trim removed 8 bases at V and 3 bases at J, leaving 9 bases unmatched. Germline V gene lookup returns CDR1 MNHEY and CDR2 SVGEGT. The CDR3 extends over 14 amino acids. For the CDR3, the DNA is TGTGCCAGCCACGGGACAGTCTTTCACTATGGCTACACCTTC. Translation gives CASHGTVFHYGYTF.

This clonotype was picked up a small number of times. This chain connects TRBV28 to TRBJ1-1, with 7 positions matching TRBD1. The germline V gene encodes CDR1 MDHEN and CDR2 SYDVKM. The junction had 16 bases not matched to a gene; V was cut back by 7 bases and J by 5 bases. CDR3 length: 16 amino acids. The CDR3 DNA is TGTGCCAGCACCCAGGGGGGAAACACGGTAAGGACTGAAGCTTTCTTT. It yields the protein CASTQGGNTVRTEAFF.

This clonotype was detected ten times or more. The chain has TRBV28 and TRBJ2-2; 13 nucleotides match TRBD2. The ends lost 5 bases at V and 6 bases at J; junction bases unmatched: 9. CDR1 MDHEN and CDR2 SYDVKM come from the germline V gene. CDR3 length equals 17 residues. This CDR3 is CASSPWTSGSWAGELFF. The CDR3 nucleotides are TGTGCCAGCAGTCCCTGGACTAGCGGGAGTTGGGCCGGGGAGCTGTTTTTT.

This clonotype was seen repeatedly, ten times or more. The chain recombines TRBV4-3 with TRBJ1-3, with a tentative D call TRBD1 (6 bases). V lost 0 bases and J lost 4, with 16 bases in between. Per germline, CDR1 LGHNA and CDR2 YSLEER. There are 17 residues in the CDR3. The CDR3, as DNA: TGCGCCAGCAGCCAAGATGCTGCGGGGGGCATCGGAAACACCATATATTTT. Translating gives CASSQDAAGGIGNTIYF.